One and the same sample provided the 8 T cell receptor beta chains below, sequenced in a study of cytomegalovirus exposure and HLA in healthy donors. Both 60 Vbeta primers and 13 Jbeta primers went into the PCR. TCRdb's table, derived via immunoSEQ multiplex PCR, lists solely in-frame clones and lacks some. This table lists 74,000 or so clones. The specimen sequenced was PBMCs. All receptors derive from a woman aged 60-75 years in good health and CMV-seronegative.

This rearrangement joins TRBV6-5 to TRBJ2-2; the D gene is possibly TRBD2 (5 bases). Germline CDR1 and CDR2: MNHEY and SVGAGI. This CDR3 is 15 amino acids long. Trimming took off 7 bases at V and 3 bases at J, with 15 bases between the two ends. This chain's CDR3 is CASTRDTLDTGELFF. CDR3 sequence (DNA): TGTGCCAGCACTAGAGACACACTAGACACCGGGGAGCTGTTTTTT.

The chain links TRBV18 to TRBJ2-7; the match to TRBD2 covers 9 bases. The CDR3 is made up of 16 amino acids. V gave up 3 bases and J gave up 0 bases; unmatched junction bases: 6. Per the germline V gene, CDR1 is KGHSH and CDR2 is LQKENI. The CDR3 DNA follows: TGTGCCAGCTCACCGGAACTAGCGGGTAGCTCCTACGAGCAGTACTTC. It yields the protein CASSPELAGSSYEQYF.

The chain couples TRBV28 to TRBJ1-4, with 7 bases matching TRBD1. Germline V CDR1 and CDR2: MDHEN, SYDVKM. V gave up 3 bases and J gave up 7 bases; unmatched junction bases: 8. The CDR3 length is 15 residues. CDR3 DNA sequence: TGTGCCAGCAGTTTTCGAGGGGGCGCGGGTGAAAAACTGTTTTTT. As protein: CASSFRGGAGEKLFF.

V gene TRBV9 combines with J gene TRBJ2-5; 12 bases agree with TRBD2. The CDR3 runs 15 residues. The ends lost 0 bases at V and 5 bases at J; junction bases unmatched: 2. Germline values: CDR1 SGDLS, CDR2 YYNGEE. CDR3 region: CASSVGLAGGETQYF. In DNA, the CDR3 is TGTGCCAGCAGCGTAGGGCTAGCGGGAGGGGAGACCCAGTACTTC. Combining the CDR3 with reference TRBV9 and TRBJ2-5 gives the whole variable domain DSGVTQTPKHLITATGQRVTLRCSPRSGDLSVYWYQQSLDQGLQFLIQYYNGEERAKGNILERFSAQQFPDLHSELNLSSLELGDSALYFCASSVGLAGGETQYFGPGTRLLVL.

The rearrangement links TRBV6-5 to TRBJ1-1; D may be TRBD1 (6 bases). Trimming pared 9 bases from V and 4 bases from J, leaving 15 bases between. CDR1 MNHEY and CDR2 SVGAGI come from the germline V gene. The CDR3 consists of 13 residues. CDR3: CASSRQVPTEAFF. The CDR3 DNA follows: TGTGCCAGTAGTAGACAGGTGCCCACTGAAGCTTTCTTT.

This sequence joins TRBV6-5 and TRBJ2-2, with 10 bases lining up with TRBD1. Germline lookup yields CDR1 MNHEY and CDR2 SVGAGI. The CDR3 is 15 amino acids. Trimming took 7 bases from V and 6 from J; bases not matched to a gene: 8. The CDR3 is CASTRQGAVAGELFF. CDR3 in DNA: TGTGCCAGCACACGACAGGGGGCTGTGGCCGGGGAGCTGTTTTTT.

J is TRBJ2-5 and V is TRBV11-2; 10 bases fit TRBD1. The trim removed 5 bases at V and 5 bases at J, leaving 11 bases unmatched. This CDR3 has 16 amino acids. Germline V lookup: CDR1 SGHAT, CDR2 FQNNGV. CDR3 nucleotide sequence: TGTGCCAGCAGCCCCCGACCGGGACAGGGGTTGGAGACCCAGTACTTC. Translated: CASSPRPGQGLETQYF.

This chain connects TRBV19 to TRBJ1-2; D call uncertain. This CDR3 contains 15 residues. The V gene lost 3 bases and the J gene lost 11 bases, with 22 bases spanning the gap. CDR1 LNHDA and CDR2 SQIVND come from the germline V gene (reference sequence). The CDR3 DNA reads TGTGCCAGTAGTATGTGGCTCCCCTCGTCGGCAGCGTACACCTTC. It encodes CASSMWLPSSAAYTF.